The 18 T cell receptor beta chains reported below all come from one sample, sequenced in a study of regulatory T cells. Findings and caveats of the study: Hydrophobic residues at CDR3 positions 6 and 7 were enriched in conventional CD4+ T cells of CD3G-deficient patients.

No antigen has been identified for these receptors. Primers: 52 TRBV forward and 13 TRBJ reverse. Profiled with immunoSEQ multiplex PCR; TCRdb holds only in-frame clones, not every one. The sample carries about 23,000 clones, approximately 91% recorded once. The sequencing sample was made of conventional CD4+ T cells sorted from blood. Receptor source: a child younger than 18 with CD3G deficiency.

The J gene is TRBJ2-3, the V gene TRBV27, with D hard to call. The CDR3 covers 13 residues. CDR1 MNHEY and CDR2 SMNVEV come from the germline V gene (reference sequence). The V end was cut by 4 bases, the J end by 6 bases, with 11 bases between. CDR3: CASSSNLGDTQYF. The CDR3 DNA follows: TGTGCCAGCAGTTCCAATCTAGGGGATACGCAGTATTTT.

V and J are TRBV18 and TRBJ2-3; 11 bases line up with TRBD2. From germline, CDR1 is KGHSH and CDR2 LQKENI. With 6 bases clipped from V and 2 bases from J, the junction kept 7 bases outside the gene matches. The CDR3 is 16 amino acids. The CDR3 DNA reads TGTGCCAGCTCGAGACTAGCGGGGATCAACACAGATACGCAGTATTTT. Translated: CASSRLAGINTDTQYF.

The chain combines TRBV6-1 with TRBJ2-3; tentatively, D is TRBD1 or TRBD2 (5 bases each). This CDR3 is built from 13 residues. The germline gives CDR1 MNHNS, CDR2 SASEGT. V gave up 8 bases and J gave up 1 base, with 10 bases separating them. The CDR3 sequence: CASEGFRTDTQYF. CDR3 DNA: TGTGCCAGCGAGGGGTTTCGCACAGATACGCAGTATTTT.

V gene TRBV5-1 combines with J gene TRBJ2-5, with a tentative D call TRBD1 (6 bases). V was pared by 0 bases and J by 0 bases, with 6 bases between. The CDR3 length is 14 residues. Per germline, CDR1 SGHRS and CDR2 YFSETQ. The CDR3 DNA reads as TGCGCCAGCAGCTTGGCAGGGGACCAAGAGACCCAGTACTTC. It yields the protein CASSLAGDQETQYF.

The rearrangement links TRBV7-9 to TRBJ2-6; 9 bases are shared with TRBD1. Germline CDR1 SEHNR, CDR2 FQNEAQ (reference sequence). Trimming removed 7 bases from V and 1 base from J; junction bases left unmatched: 8. The CDR3 spans 17 residues. CDR3: CASTKDRGGSGANVLTF. The CDR3 DNA follows: TGTGCCAGCACCAAGGACAGGGGTGGGTCTGGGGCCAACGTCCTGACTTTC.

This chain links TRBV28 with TRBJ2-3; 10 bases agree with TRBD1. The germline V gene has CDR1 MDHEN and CDR2 SYDVKM. This CDR3 is built from 16 residues. The J segment lost 5 bases and the V segment lost 3 bases, leaving 8 bases of the junction unmatched. In DNA form, the CDR3 reads TGTGCCAGCAGTTTGGCCGGGACAGGGGTTATAGATACGCAGTATTTT. It codes for CASSLAGTGVIDTQYF.

The chain couples TRBV20-1 to TRBJ2-3; no definite D call. Germline V CDR1 and CDR2: DFQATT, SNEGSKA (reference sequence). CDR3 length: 11 residues. The V end was cut by 3 bases, the J end by 4 bases, with 5 bases between. In DNA, the CDR3 is TGCAGTGCTAGTCAGGCAGATACGCAGTATTTT. Protein product: CSASQADTQYF.

The chain uses TRBV30 and TRBJ2-1; D unclear. CDR1 is GTSNPN and CDR2 is SVGIG in the germline V gene (reference sequence). The CDR3 totals 13 residues. The germline V and J ends were trimmed by 2 bases and 9 bases, with 14 bases remaining between them. The CDR3 DNA follows: TGTGCCTGGAGTATTGGGATTCGCGGTGAGCAGTTCTTC. Its translation is CAWSIGIRGEQFF.

This clone was observed a single time. The rearrangement links TRBV7-8 to TRBJ2-7, with 8 bases that match TRBD2. This CDR3 contains 15 residues. J was trimmed by 3 bases and V by 5 bases; bases with no gene match: 9. Per the germline V gene, CDR1 is SGHVS and CDR2 is FQNEAQ. CDR3 DNA: TGTGCCAGCAGCCCGCAGTTAGCGGGGAACTACGAGCAGTACTTC. Translating gives CASSPQLAGNYEQYF. The complete variable domain, with remaining parts taken from reference TRBV7-8 and TRBJ2-7, reads GAGVSQSPRYKVAKRGQDVALRCDPISGHVSLFWYQQALGQGPEFLTYFQNEAQLDKSGLPSDRFFAERPEGSVSTLKIQRTQQEDSAVYLCASSPQLAGNYEQYFGPGTRLTVT.

The gene calls are TRBV5-1 and TRBJ1-1, with 9 bases that match TRBD1. Germline V CDR1 and CDR2: SGHRS, YFSETQ. With 4 bases clipped from V and 6 bases from J, the junction kept 13 bases outside the gene matches. The CDR3 runs 16 residues. The CDR3: CASSPGQGKGTPEAFF. The CDR3 DNA sequence: TGCGCCAGCAGCCCGGGACAGGGAAAAGGAACGCCTGAAGCTTTCTTT.

The chain has TRBV6-1 and TRBJ1-2; D gene ambiguous. The CDR3 runs 13 residues. Between the trimmed V and J ends, which lost 1 base and 3 bases, there was a span of 6 bases. In germline, CDR1 is MNHNS, CDR2 SASEGT. The CDR3 loop reads CASSEVVDYGYTF. The CDR3 bases are TGTGCCAGCAGTGAAGTTGTGGACTATGGCTACACCTTC.

The CDR3 bases are TGTGCCAGCAGTTACTATTGGGGAGCTGAAGCTTTCTTT. Amino acid sequence: CASSYYWGAEAFF. This chain links TRBV6-6 with TRBJ1-1; D is ambiguous. The CDR3 runs 13 residues. V was pared by 1 base and J by 6 bases, with 9 bases between. Germline-derived CDR1 and CDR2 are MNHNY and SVGAGI (reference sequence).

The chain recombines TRBV7-8 with TRBJ2-7; the match to TRBD2 covers 7 bases. Germline assignment: CDR1 SGHVS and CDR2 FQNEAQ. Unmatched junction bases numbered 4, after V lost 6 bases and J lost 5 bases. This CDR3 has 12 residues. As DNA, the CDR3 is TGTGCCAGCAGTTGGGGGGGACACGAGCAGTACTTC. Translating it yields CASSWGGHEQYF.

In this sample, this clone turned up a few times. V usage is TRBV5-1 and J usage is TRBJ2-1; D is unresolved. The CDR3 extends over 13 amino acids. V lost 0 bases, J lost 4 bases, and 5 bases lay in between. Germline CDR1 reads SGHRS; CDR2 reads YFSETQ. The CDR3 DNA reads as TGCGCCAGCAGCTTGGGGGATTACAATGAGCAGTTCTTC. It codes for CASSLGDYNEQFF.

The chain couples TRBV6-1 to TRBJ2-5, with a possible D match to TRBD2 (6 bases). The assigned J gene may be wrong: the sequence end matches TRBJ2-7 better. The CDR3 is 12 amino acids. In germline, CDR1 is MNHNS, CDR2 SASEGT. DNA for the CDR3: TGTGCCAGCAGTGACGGGGGCTACGAGCAGTACTTC. Amino acids: CASSDGGYEQYF.

The rearrangement joins TRBV10-3 to TRBJ2-3; D remains unclear. This CDR3 comprises 12 residues. Trimming cost V 3 bases and J 4 bases, with 5 bases left between them. The germline V gene has CDR1 ENHRY and CDR2 SYGVKD. The CDR3 loop reads CAISDGPDTQYF. CDR3 nucleotides: TGTGCCATCAGTGATGGCCCAGATACGCAGTATTTT.

This chain joins TRBV6-6 and TRBJ2-3; the D gene is possibly TRBD1 (5 bases). Trimming removed 5 bases from V and 0 bases from J, with 9 bases in between. This CDR3 region has 14 residues. Germline assignment: CDR1 MNHNY and CDR2 SVGAGI (reference sequence). The CDR3 coding sequence is TGTGCCAGCAGTCCCGGACAAAGCACAGATACGCAGTATTTT. It translates to CASSPGQSTDTQYF.

V is TRBV5-1 and J is TRBJ2-7; D is perhaps TRBD2 (5 bases). Per the germline V gene, CDR1 is SGHRS and CDR2 is YFSETQ. The CDR3 runs to 14 residues. The V and J ends lost 0 bases and 1 base respectively, with 8 bases between them. CDR3 amino acids: CASSLAPGSYEQYF. As DNA, the CDR3 is TGCGCCAGCAGCTTGGCCCCGGGATCCTACGAGCAGTACTTC.